This passage covers 21 T cell receptor beta chains from one sample sequenced in a study of T cell responses to AZD1222 COVID-19 vaccine. The protocol was immunoSEQ multiplex PCR, while the TCRdb copy is restricted to in-frame clones and leaves out a portion. The sample shows around 63,000 clones, 65% to 90% of them seen only once. Sample: peripheral blood, taken on day 0 of AZD1222 vaccination. These receptors were obtained from an adult in good health.

This chain connects TRBV20-1 to TRBJ1-2, with D hard to call. Germline values: CDR1 DFQATT, CDR2 SNEGSKA (reference sequence). The CDR3 length is 8 residues. V lost 6 bases to trimming and J lost 14 bases, with 10 bases between them. In DNA form, the CDR3 reads TGCAGTGCCCTTAAAGGGACCTTC. Translation: CSALKGTF.

The chain combines TRBV5-1 with TRBJ2-7; D might be TRBD1 (6 bases). From germline, CDR1 is SGHRS and CDR2 YFSETQ. V dropped 4 bases and J dropped 4 bases, with 15 bases sitting between them. There are 14 residues in the CDR3. DNA of the CDR3: TGCGCCAGCAGCATGACAGGCATATCGTACGAGCAGTACTTC. This encodes CASSMTGISYEQYF.

This clone was picked up one time. The chain recombines TRBV27 with TRBJ2-7; no definite D call. The CDR3 extends over 11 amino acids. V gave up 5 bases and J gave up 10 bases, with 12 bases separating them. Germline lookup yields CDR1 MNHEY and CDR2 SMNVEV (reference sequence). The CDR3 sequence is CASSTSRRQYF. CDR3 sequence (DNA): TGTGCCAGCAGTACCTCAAGACGACAGTACTTC.

A few counts support this clone. The V and J genes are TRBV28 and TRBJ2-4; D might be TRBD1 (7 bases). V lost 4 bases and J 4 bases, leaving 20 bases between the germline ends. Germline assignment: CDR1 MDHEN and CDR2 SYDVKM. The CDR3 spans 17 residues. Written as DNA, the CDR3 is TGTGCCAGCAGTTCCCCCCCCAGGGGGGTATGGAAAAACATTCAGTACTTC. It codes for CASSSPPRGVWKNIQYF.

V gene TRBV12-5 combines with J gene TRBJ1-5; D is unresolved. V lost 3 bases, J lost 5 bases, and 2 bases lay in between. The CDR3 is 11 residues long. Germline V gene data show CDR1 as LGHNT and CDR2 as FRNRAP. This CDR3 is CASGFDQPQHF. The DNA for the CDR3 is TGTGCTAGTGGTTTTGATCAGCCCCAGCATTTT. The whole variable domain, remainder taken from reference TRBV12-5 and TRBJ1-5, is DARVTQTPRHKVTEMGQEVTMRCQPILGHNTVFWYRQTMMQGLELLAYFRNRAPLDDSGMPKDRFSAEMPDATLATLKIQPSEPRDSAVYFCASGFDQPQHFGDGTRLSIL.

The chain carries TRBV19 and TRBJ1-5, with TRBD1 identical over 8 bases. The J segment lost 7 bases and the V segment lost 5 bases, leaving 10 bases of the junction unmatched. The CDR3 is 15 amino acids. Germline V gene data show CDR1 as LNHDA and CDR2 as SQIVND (reference sequence). CDR3 coding DNA: TGTGCCAGTAGTTTCCGGACAGGGAAGGACCAGCCCCAGCATTTT. Translation: CASSFRTGKDQPQHF. The whole variable domain, filled in from reference TRBV19 and TRBJ1-5, reads DGGITQSPKYLFRKEGQNVTLSCEQNLNHDAMYWYRQDPGQGLRLIYYSQIVNDFQKGDIAEGYSVSREKKESFPLTVTSAQKNPTAFYLCASSFRTGKDQPQHFGDGTRLSIL.

The V call is TRBV9, the J call TRBJ2-2; TRBD1 is a possible D gene (6 bases). In germline, CDR1 is SGDLS, CDR2 YYNGEE. V was shortened by 4 bases and J by 1 base, with 11 bases between the two germline ends. The length of the CDR3 is 15 residues. CDR3 bases: TGTGCCAGCAGCCCCAAGGGACAGAACACCGGGGAGCTGTTTTTT. Translated: CASSPKGQNTGELFF.

The chain carries TRBV7-8 and TRBJ1-2; D is possibly TRBD1 (6 bases). The V gene lost 7 bases and the J gene lost 2 bases, with 14 bases spanning the gap. The CDR3 consists of 14 residues. Germline values: CDR1 SGHVS, CDR2 FQNEAQ. For the CDR3, the DNA is TGTGCCAGCACCCTAGGGGGATTAAACTATGGCTACACCTTC. This gives the protein CASTLGGLNYGYTF.

This clone was recorded once. V gene TRBV23-1 combines with J gene TRBJ2-1, with D perhaps matching TRBD1 (6 bases). TRBV23-1 is given ORF status, its function remaining uncertain. The CDR3 covers 18 residues. V gave up 4 bases and J gave up 0 bases, with 19 bases separating them. The CDR3 sequence is CASSPLSFWDNSYNEQFF. The CDR3 nucleotides read TGCGCCAGCAGTCCCCTAAGTTTCTGGGACAACTCCTACAATGAGCAGTTCTTC.

The chain has TRBV3-1 (or the pseudogene TRBV3-2) and TRBJ1-1; D remains ambiguous. Trimming left V 4 bases short and J 0 bases short, with 6 bases between. CDR3 length equals 13 residues. The V gene's germline CDR1 is LGHDT and CDR2 YNNKEL (reference sequence). This CDR3 is CASSPSLNTEAFF. The DNA of the CDR3 is TGTGCCAGCAGCCCCAGCCTGAACACTGAAGCTTTCTTT.

Details on this clone: The junction does not match germline at one end; this may be a read error. CDR3 coding DNA: TGTGCCAGCAGTTCTAATTTAGGGGACTTC. It specifies CASSSNLGDF. J is TRBJ1-2 and V is TRBV28; weak D call: TRBD1 (5 bases). The germline gives CDR1 MDHEN, CDR2 SYDVKM. The CDR3 runs to 10 residues.

This clone was seen a single time. The chain carries TRBV7-3 and TRBJ1-1, with a tentative D call TRBD1 (6 bases). Trimming cost V 5 bases and J 1 base, with 14 bases left between them. The germline V gene encodes CDR1 SGHTA and CDR2 FQGTGA. The CDR3 consists of 15 residues. As DNA, the CDR3 is TGTGCCAGCAGCACAGGGAGAGCATGGAACACTGAAGCTTTCTTT. It yields the protein CASSTGRAWNTEAFF.

CDR3 coding DNA: TGTGCCAGCAGTTTACGGTCTTTCTCTGGAAACACCATATATTTT. This translates into CASSLRSFSGNTIYF. V usage is TRBV28 and J usage is TRBJ1-3; D not resolved. The V and J ends lost 2 bases and 0 bases respectively, with 8 bases between them. From germline, CDR1 is MDHEN and CDR2 SYDVKM. The CDR3 has 15 amino acids.

This CDR3 is CASIAVPYEQYF. Written as DNA, the CDR3 is TGTGCCAGCATAGCTGTCCCCTACGAGCAGTACTTC. This chain connects TRBV2 to TRBJ2-7; D is uncertain. Germline V gene sequence: CDR1 SNHLY, CDR2 FYNNEI. The CDR3 has 12 residues. V was trimmed by 7 bases and J by 2 bases, leaving 9 bases between them.

This chain links TRBV7-6 with TRBJ1-5; a possible D gene is TRBD1 (5 bases). CDR3 length equals 13 residues. Between the trimmed V and J ends, which lost 4 bases and 7 bases, there was a span of 11 bases. Germline lookup yields CDR1 SGHVS and CDR2 FNYEAQ. CDR3 DNA: TGTGCCAGCAGCTACCAGGGTGACCAGCCCCAGCATTTT. It is translated as CASSYQGDQPQHF.

V gene TRBV7-9 combines with J gene TRBJ1-5, with D maybe TRBD1 (5 bases). Trimming shortened V by 3 bases and J by 4 bases, and 10 bases separated the two germline ends. From germline, CDR1 is SEHNR and CDR2 FQNEAQ (reference sequence). This CDR3 has 14 residues. This CDR3 reads CASSLTGENQPQHF. Written as DNA, the CDR3 is TGTGCCAGCAGCTTGACGGGGGAGAATCAGCCCCAGCATTTT.

V and J are TRBV19 and TRBJ1-1; D is unresolved. V lost 7 bases and J lost 0, with 12 bases in between. The CDR3 loop spans 14 amino acids. From germline, CDR1 is LNHDA and CDR2 SQIVND (reference sequence). The CDR3 bases are TGTGCCAGTACCCAAAGGGTAATGAACACTGAAGCTTTCTTT. Amino acids: CASTQRVMNTEAFF. Together with reference TRBV19 and TRBJ1-1, the CDR3 gives the full variable domain: DGGITQSPKYLFRKEGQNVTLSCEQNLNHDAMYWYRQDPGQGLRLIYYSQIVNDFQKGDIAEGYSVSREKKESFPLTVTSAQKNPTAFYLCASTQRVMNTEAFFGQGTRLTVV.

The chain uses TRBV12-3 or TRBV12-4 and TRBJ2-7; D is unresolved. CDR3 length: 12 residues. V gave up 5 bases and J gave up 2 bases, with 7 bases separating them. CDR3 nucleotides: TGTGCCAGCAGTGCGCAACCCTACGAGCAGTACTTC. Translation: CASSAQPYEQYF.

The V and J genes are TRBV7-9 and TRBJ1-1; 7 bases are shared with TRBD1. Germline CDR1 reads SEHNR; CDR2 reads FQNEAQ (reference sequence). After removal of 7 bases from V and 4 bases from J, the junction contained 12 bases not matched to a gene. This CDR3 is built from 15 residues. The CDR3 is CASTLQTGMGTEAFF. In DNA form, the CDR3 reads TGTGCCAGCACCCTTCAGACAGGGATGGGCACTGAAGCTTTCTTT.

V and J are TRBV15 and TRBJ1-4; D remains unclear. Trimming pared 3 bases from V and 8 bases from J, leaving 7 bases between. The CDR3 totals 12 residues. Germline V gene lookup returns CDR1 LNHNV and CDR2 YYDKDF (reference sequence). CDR3 DNA: TGTGCCACCAGCAGGCCAGTCGAAAAACTGTTTTTT. Encoded protein: CATSRPVEKLFF.

For the CDR3, the DNA is TGCGCCAGCGGATGGACGGGCCCCGATGGCTACACCTTC. It is translated as CASGWTGPDGYTF. The genes are TRBV5-1 and TRBJ1-2; D gene unclear. Germline CDR1 is SGHRS and CDR2 is YFSETQ. The CDR3 covers 13 residues. Trimming cost V 7 bases and J 6 bases, with 16 bases left between them.